The 18 T cell receptor beta chains presented below share a single source sample, sequenced in a study of T cells in Graves' hyperthyroidism and ophthalmopathy. Authors of the study amplified TCR beta CDR3 regions from RNA transcripts. The primer set for the first-round RT-PCR of the TCR CDR3 was HTBI. TCRdb ran MiXCR on the multiplex PCR reads and lists one entry per CDR3 protein. Found here are about 700,000 distinct CDR3 sequences, 45% of them singletons; the top ten hold less than 8.5%. Sequencing used peripheral blood or thyroid tissue (not recorded which). Every receptor here comes from an adult man with Graves' disease, either hyperthyroidism or ophthalmopathy (not recorded which).

Details on this clonotype: This may be a read error, as it is one base from a much larger clone. This chain uses TRBV7-9 with TRBJ1-4; TRBD1 matches at 9 bases. The CDR3 extends over 15 amino acids. Germline V CDR1 and CDR2: SEHNR, FQNEAQ (reference sequence). CDR3 amino acids: CASSLAGTGNEKLLF. The CDR3 region has the DNA TGTGCCAGCAGCCTCGCCGGGACAGGGAATGAAAAACTGCTTTTT.

For this clonotype: A read error may account for a junction end that differs from germline. The chain combines TRBV6-5 with TRBJ2-7; 7 bases are a match to TRBD1. The CDR3 has 13 residues. Per the germline V gene, CDR1 is MNHEY and CDR2 is SVGAGI. This CDR3 is CASNYDRVDEQYF. CDR3 nucleotides: TGTGCCAGCAATTACGACAGGGTCGACGAGCAGTACTTC.

V and J are TRBV6-6 and TRBJ1-5, with 9 bases that match TRBD1. The germline gives CDR1 MNHNY, CDR2 SVGAGI (reference sequence). The J segment lost 8 bases and the V segment lost 7 bases, leaving 6 bases of the junction unmatched. This CDR3 spans 13 amino acids. CDR3 protein: CASTWDRAEPQHF. Here the CDR3 DNA reads TGTGCCAGCACCTGGGACAGGGCTGAGCCCCAGCATTTT.

This clonotype showed up many times. The rearrangement joins TRBV29-1 to TRBJ1-2, with D maybe TRBD1 (5 bases). The CDR3 runs 12 residues. Germline lookup yields CDR1 SQVTM and CDR2 ANQGSEA. V was pared by 7 bases and J by 4 bases, with 13 bases between. CDR3 loop: CSGGELGYGYTF. The CDR3 region has the DNA TGCAGCGGGGGGGAACTGGGCTATGGCTACACCTTC. The variable domain in full, completed from reference TRBV29-1 and TRBJ1-2, reads SAVISQKPSRDICQRGTSLTIQCQVDSQVTMMFWYRQQPGQSLTLIATANQGSEATYESGFVIDKFPISRPNLTFSTLTVSNMSPEDSSIYLCSGGELGYGYTFGSGTRLTVV.

This chain uses TRBV20-1 with TRBJ2-5, with 8 bases aligning to TRBD1. Trimming cost V 4 bases and J 5 bases; bases outside gene matches: 9. The CDR3 loop spans 14 amino acids. Germline CDR1 and CDR2: DFQATT and SNEGSKA (reference sequence). As DNA, the CDR3 is TGCAGTGCTAAAAGGGACAGGAGGCGGGAGACCCAGTACTTC. This codes for CSAKRDRRRETQYF.

This clonotype was observed once. The rearrangement links TRBV6-2 or TRBV6-3 to TRBJ1-6; 9 bases line up with TRBD1. This CDR3 comprises 16 residues. Germline V gene lookup returns CDR1 MNHEY and CDR2 SVGEGT. The ends lost 4 bases at V and 6 bases at J; junction bases unmatched: 7. The CDR3 loop is CASSSSTGGGNSPLHF. DNA of the CDR3: TGTGCCAGCAGTTCCTCGACAGGGGGTGGTAATTCACCCCTCCACTTT.

This clonotype occurred a few times. The chain combines TRBV7-9 with TRBJ2-7; a possible D gene is TRBD2 (6 bases). Germline CDR1 is SEHNR and CDR2 is FQNEAQ (reference sequence). V lost 5 bases, J lost 4 bases, and 12 bases lay in between. The CDR3 length is 13 residues. This CDR3 is CASSQVAAYEQYF. The CDR3 DNA reads TGTGCCAGCAGCCAAGTAGCGGCTTACGAGCAGTACTTC.

In its sample, this clonotype was seen many times. The chain carries TRBV24-1 and TRBJ1-1; 8 bases align to TRBD1. Germline V gene lookup returns CDR1 KGHDR and CDR2 SFDVKD. CDR3 size: 13 residues. Trimming at V came to 4 bases and at J to 9 bases, leaving 6 bases not matched to a gene. The CDR3 DNA is TGTGCCACCAGTGAAGCCGGGACAGGACAAGCTTTCTTT. The encoded protein is CATSEAGTGQAFF.

Concerning this clonotype: One end of the junction is discordant with germline, which a read error may explain. The chain links TRBV6-5 to TRBJ2-7, with 7 bases aligning to TRBD2. Germline CDR1 MNHEY, CDR2 SVGAGI. The CDR3 spans 14 residues. The CDR3 DNA sequence: TGTGCCATCAGTTACTCGGGGAGGGTCGGCGAGCAGTACTTC. As protein: CAISYSGRVGEQYF.

This clonotype was detected ten times or more. The rearrangement joins TRBV2 to TRBJ2-5; 11 nucleotides match TRBD2. This CDR3 has 16 amino acids. Germline V gene sequence: CDR1 SNHLY, CDR2 FYNNEI. V lost 5 bases, J lost 4 bases, and 9 bases stayed unmatched. In DNA form, the CDR3 reads TGTGCCAGCAGTCGAAACCCCGGGACTAGCGGAGAGACCCAGTACTTC. Translating it yields CASSRNPGTSGETQYF.

The J gene is TRBJ1-5, the V gene TRBV2, with unresolved D. CDR3 size: 12 residues. V was shortened by 6 bases and J by 4 bases, with 7 bases between the two germline ends. The germline CDR1 and CDR2 sequences are SNHLY and FYNNEI. CDR3 bases: TGTGCCAGCAGGGCCATTAATCAGCCCCAGCATTTT. This codes for CASRAINQPQHF. Full variable domain (remainder filled in from reference TRBV2 and TRBJ1-5): EPEVTQTPSHQVTQMGQEVILRCVPISNHLYFYWYRQILGQKVEFLVSFYNNEISEKSEIFDDQFSVERPDGSNFTLKIRSTKLEDSAMYFCASRAINQPQHFGDGTRLSIL.

This clonotype showed up many times. The chain has TRBV7-9 and TRBJ2-2; D perhaps matches TRBD2 (5 bases). The CDR3 loop spans 12 amino acids. Germline V gene lookup returns CDR1 SEHNR and CDR2 FQNEAQ (reference sequence). V lost 6 bases to trimming and J lost 4 bases, with 6 bases between them. CDR3 DNA: TGTGCCAGCAGGGGGAGCACCGGGGAGCTGTTTTTT. Translated: CASRGSTGELFF.

In this sample, this clonotype turned up many times. The chain joins TRBV7-2 to TRBJ1-2; weak D call: TRBD1 (5 bases). The CDR3 is 12 residues long. Germline V gene data show CDR1 as SGHTA and CDR2 as FQGNSA. V was pared by 5 bases and J by 4 bases, with 8 bases between. The CDR3 DNA reads TGTGCCAGCAGCGGGGCGCGCTATGGCTACACCTTC. Protein: CASSGARYGYTF.

V usage is TRBV12-3 or TRBV12-4 and J usage is TRBJ1-5; D is ambiguous. The CDR3 is made up of 15 amino acids. With 2 bases removed from V and 5 bases from J, the gap between germline ends came to 13 bases. The CDR3 DNA follows: TGTGCCAGCAGTTTAATGTCCGGTGGCCATCAGCCCCAGCATTTT. This encodes CASSLMSGGHQPQHF.

As concerns this clonotype: Being one base from a much bigger clone, this may be a read error. The chain joins TRBV24-1 to TRBJ1-5; possibly TRBD1 for D (5 bases). Germline CDR1 is KGHDR and CDR2 is SFDVKD. The CDR3 covers 14 residues. The CDR3 region has the DNA TGTGCCACCTGTGAGGGTGCGGGGGATCAGCCCCAGCATTTT. Translation gives CATCEGAGDQPQHF.

About this clonotype itself: Just one base apart from a much larger clone, this may be a read error. This chain links TRBV24-1 with TRBJ1-2; TRBD1 agrees at 11 bases. The CDR3 loop spans 15 amino acids. Germline V gene data show CDR1 as KGHDR and CDR2 as SFDVKD. The CDR3 coding sequence is TGTGCCACCAGGGATTTTGTCGGACAGGGGGCCTTCTACACCTTC. Protein sequence: CATRDFVGQGAFYTF.

This clonotype has more than one count but fewer than ten. The chain couples TRBV7-9 to TRBJ2-7, with 10 bases identical to TRBD1. Germline-derived CDR1 and CDR2 are SEHNR and FQNEAQ (reference sequence). The junction had 6 bases not matched to a gene; V was cut back by 5 bases and J by 2 bases. This CDR3 comprises 15 residues. CDR3 nucleotides: TGTGCCAGCAGCCCCTCGGGACAGGGGACCTACGAGCAGTACTTC. Residues: CASSPSGQGTYEQYF.

This clonotype was recorded at least ten times. The chain carries TRBV5-1 and TRBJ1-5, with 7 bases matching TRBD1. The CDR3 has 14 amino acids. Germline lookup yields CDR1 SGHRS and CDR2 YFSETQ. V lost 1 base and J lost 5; bases outside the gene matches: 3. CDR3 sequence reads: CASSLSQGDQPQHF. The CDR3 DNA reads as TGCGCCAGCAGCTTGTCCCAGGGGGATCAGCCCCAGCATTTT.